This T cell receptor beta chain was sequenced in a study of OX40 agonist ivuxolimab in advanced cancers. Study information: An agonistic human IgG2 monoclonal antibody against OX40 (CD134) was given. Anti-PD-1, anti-PD-L1 or anti-CTLA-4 therapy given earlier was allowed, and approximately 43% had some. The study's findings and limits: Still undetermined is the antigen specificity of the expanded peripheral T cells. Dosing at 0.1 to 3.0 mg/kg was accompanied by clonal expansion of CD4+ and CD8+ blood T cells by week 6.

The CDR3 sequence is 14 residues long. Germline CDR1 reads SGHAT; CDR2 reads FQDESV (reference sequence). The ends lost 5 bases at V and 2 bases at J; junction bases unmatched: 6. In the case of this clone: What it binds is not known.

Sequencing used immunoSEQ multiplex PCR; TCRdb keeps in-frame clones, though not all of them. Of roughly 40,000 clones in the sample, 80% to 90% were seen once. This receptor was identified in an adult with an advanced solid tumor such as melanoma, head and neck, liver or kidney cancer. Material: CD4+ or CD8+ T cells sorted from blood, obtained in a trial of the OX40 agonist ivuxolimab. This chain links TRBV11-1 with TRBJ2-7, with 7 bases aligning to TRBD1. The chain's CDR3 is CASSLRQGTYEQYF. As DNA, the CDR3 is TGTGCCAGCAGCCTACGACAGGGAACCTACGAGCAGTACTTC.